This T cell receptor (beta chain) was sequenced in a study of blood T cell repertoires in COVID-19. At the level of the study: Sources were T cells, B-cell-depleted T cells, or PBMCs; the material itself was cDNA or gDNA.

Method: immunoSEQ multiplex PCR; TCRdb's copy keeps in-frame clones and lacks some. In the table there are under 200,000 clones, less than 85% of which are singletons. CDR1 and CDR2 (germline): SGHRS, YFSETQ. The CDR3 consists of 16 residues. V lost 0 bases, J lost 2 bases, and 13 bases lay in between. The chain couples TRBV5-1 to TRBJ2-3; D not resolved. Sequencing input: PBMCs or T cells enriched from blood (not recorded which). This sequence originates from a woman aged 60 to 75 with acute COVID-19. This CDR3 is CASSLGASADTDTQYF. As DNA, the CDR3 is TGCGCCAGCAGCTTGGGAGCTTCTGCCGACACAGATACGCAGTATTTT.